This T cell receptor beta chain was identified during a study of T cell repertoires in cytomegalovirus infection (dated by TCRdb to about 2019). Turning to the overall study: The peptide stimulations were aimed at well-studied HLA-B-restricted epitopes as well as recently identified HLA-C-restricted CMV epitopes, whose presentation resists viral immunomodulation. Because public TCR beta signatures pointed to carriage of CMV infection together with the matching HLA type, the HLA type of each donor mattered for the analysis.

What the study reported, not specific to this receptor: Carriers of CMV infection plus the relevant HLA type were discriminated by the cumulative frequency of public TCR beta family members in the study cohort and in an independent approximately 360-donor cohort. In the ex vivo response, HLA-C-restricted CMV-specific TCR beta clonotypes were dominant, and in two of eight donors the single most frequent clonotype came from this HLA-C-restricted group.

Sample treatment or condition, as interpreted from the label and publication: in vitro stimulation with specific CMV peptide epitopes to enrich CMV-specific T cells. Sequencing was carried out with an Illumina HiSeq 1500. TCRdb reworked the public reads: Q25 trimming with fastp, MiXCR clone assembly, productive beta chains retained. A single entry per CDR3 protein holds the most common genes and DNA from its merged rows. The sample records some 940,000 distinct CDR3 sequences, roughly a third of which are singletons. The ten biggest clones cover 13% of the sample. From its cysteine to its phenylalanine, the CDR3 spans 17 amino acids. Only the CDR3 DNA stays, 51 bases, in frame from base 1. The germline V gene encodes CDR1 SEHNR and CDR2 FQNEAQ (reference sequence). Between the V and J ends, shortened by 6 bases and 7 bases respectively, the junction contains 28 bases. This clonotype was observed many times. It has no known antigen specificity. Within one base of it there is no much larger clone, and no base qualities were kept.

This TCR was recovered from a human donor in good health (CMV status not recorded). Some clones in this sample may be carry-over from other donors' samples. The chain is made from TRBV7-9 and TRBJ2-7; the D gene is not confidently resolved. Sequenced here: cultured CD8+ T cells from PBMCs, sampled from culture after CMV antigen stimulation. The CDR3 here reads CASRQLNPAGADGEQYF. The nucleotide sequence reads TGTGCCAGCAGACAACTGAATCCCGCAGGTGCTGATGGGGAGCAGTACTTC. Extended through the reference TRBV7-9 and TRBJ2-7 proteins, this CDR3 yields the full variable domain: DTGVSQNPRHKITKRGQNVTFRCDPISEHNRLYWYRQTLGQGPEFLTYFQNEAQLEKSRLLSDRFSAERPKGSFSTLEIQRTEQGDSAMYLCASRQLNPAGADGEQYFGPGTRLTVT.